This T cell receptor beta chain was recovered during a study of T cells after yellow fever vaccination. For the study at large: Fractions of limited cellularity were prepared by means of SMART-Seq v4 Ultra Low Input. Notes on the study in general: A limited proportion of clonotypes was detected within both the CD4 and CD8 compartments. Abundant clonotypes (contaminants from the bulk population) could be present in FACS-sorted repertoires.

The germline V gene encodes CDR1 SGHRS and CDR2 YFSETQ. The J segment lost 5 bases and the V segment lost 2 bases, leaving 14 bases of the junction unmatched. The CDR3 has 17 amino acids. A 5'RACE template-switching step, the method used to make TCR cDNA, added a universal primer site and UMIs. TCRdb ran MiXCR on the 5' RACE reads and lists one entry per CDR3 protein. Of 300,000 to 400,000 distinct CDR3 sequences listed, 3.5% to 4.5% are singletons. Details on this clonotype: The antigen is unknown.

The sample consisted of PBMCs, taken 5 days after the yellow fever booster vaccination. The receptor was isolated from a man younger than 35 who received the YFV17D yellow fever vaccine. V usage is TRBV5-1 and J usage is TRBJ2-5, with TRBD1 matching over 8 bases. Here the CDR3 DNA reads TGCGCCAGCAGCTTTATCAGTGGGGCAGGGGGCGCGGAGACCCAGTACTTC. It is translated as CASSFISGAGGAETQYF.